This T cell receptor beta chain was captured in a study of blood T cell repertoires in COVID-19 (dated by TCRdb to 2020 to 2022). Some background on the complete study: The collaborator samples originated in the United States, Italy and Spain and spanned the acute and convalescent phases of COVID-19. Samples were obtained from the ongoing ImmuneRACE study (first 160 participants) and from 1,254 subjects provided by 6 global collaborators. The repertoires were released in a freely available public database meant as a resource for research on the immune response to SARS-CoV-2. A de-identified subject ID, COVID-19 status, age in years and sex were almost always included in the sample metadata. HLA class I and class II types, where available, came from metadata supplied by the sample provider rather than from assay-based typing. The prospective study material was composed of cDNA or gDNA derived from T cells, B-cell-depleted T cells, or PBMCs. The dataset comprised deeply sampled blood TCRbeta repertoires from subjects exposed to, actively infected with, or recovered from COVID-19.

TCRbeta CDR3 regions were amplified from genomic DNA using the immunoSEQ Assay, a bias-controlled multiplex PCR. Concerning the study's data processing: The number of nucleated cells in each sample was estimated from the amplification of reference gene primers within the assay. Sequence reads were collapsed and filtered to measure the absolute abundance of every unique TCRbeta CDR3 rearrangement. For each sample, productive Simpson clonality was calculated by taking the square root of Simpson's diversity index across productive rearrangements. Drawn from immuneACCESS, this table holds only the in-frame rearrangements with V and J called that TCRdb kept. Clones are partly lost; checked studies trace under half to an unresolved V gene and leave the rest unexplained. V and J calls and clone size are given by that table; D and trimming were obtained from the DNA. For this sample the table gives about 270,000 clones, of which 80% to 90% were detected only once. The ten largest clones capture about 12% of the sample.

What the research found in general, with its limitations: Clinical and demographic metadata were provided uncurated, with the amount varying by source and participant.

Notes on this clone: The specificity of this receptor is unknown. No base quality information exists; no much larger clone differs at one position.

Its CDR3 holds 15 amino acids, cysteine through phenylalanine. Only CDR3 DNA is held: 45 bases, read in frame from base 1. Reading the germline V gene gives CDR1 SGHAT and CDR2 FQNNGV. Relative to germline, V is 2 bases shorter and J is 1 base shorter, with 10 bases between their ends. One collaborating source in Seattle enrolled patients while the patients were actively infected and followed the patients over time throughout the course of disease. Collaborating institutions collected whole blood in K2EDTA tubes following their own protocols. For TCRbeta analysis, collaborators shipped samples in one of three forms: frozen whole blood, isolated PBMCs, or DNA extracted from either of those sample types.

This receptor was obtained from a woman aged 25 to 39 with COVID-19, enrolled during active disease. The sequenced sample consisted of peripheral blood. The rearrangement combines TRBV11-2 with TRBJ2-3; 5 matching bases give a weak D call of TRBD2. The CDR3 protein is CASSLFEGRTDTQYF. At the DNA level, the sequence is TGTGCCAGCAGCTTATTCGAGGGTCGCACAGATACGCAGTATTTT.